These 14 T cell receptor beta chains were sequenced from one sample in a study of OX40 agonist ivuxolimab in advanced cancers. The method was immunoSEQ multiplex PCR; TCRdb's version includes in-frame clones alone and lacks a portion of them. The top ten clones hold around 20% of a sample with 25,000 to 35,000 clones, approximately 88% of them seen once. The source was CD4+ or CD8+ T cells sorted from blood, collected in a trial of the OX40 agonist ivuxolimab. These receptors were taken from an adult with an advanced solid tumor such as melanoma, head and neck, liver or kidney cancer.

This sequence joins TRBV5-6 and TRBJ2-6, with D unclear. This CDR3 has 16 amino acids. V was trimmed by 1 base and J by 2 bases, leaving 10 bases between them. Germline V CDR1 and CDR2: SGHDT, YYEEEE. For the CDR3, the DNA is TGTGCCAGCAGCTTGTTCGGTGCCCCTGGGGCCAACGTCCTGACTTTC. It encodes CASSLFGAPGANVLTF.

V is TRBV11-2 and J is TRBJ2-1; TRBD2 matches 9 bases. This CDR3 is 18 amino acids long. CDR1 SGHAT and CDR2 FQNNGV come from the germline V gene. V was pared by 1 base and J by 6 bases, with 13 bases of the junction left unmatched. The CDR3 nucleotides are TGTGCCAGCAGCTTAGGGTTTGTCGGCGGGAGGGTCCCCAATGAGCAGTTCTTC. Protein: CASSLGFVGGRVPNEQFF.

The chain links TRBV6-1 to TRBJ1-1, with 9 bases lining up with TRBD1. CDR1 and CDR2 from the germline V gene are MNHNS and SASEGT. The CDR3 length is 15 residues. V gave up 4 bases and J gave up 4 bases; unmatched junction bases: 7. Written as DNA, the CDR3 is TGTGCCAGCAGTGCACAACAGGGGGCGAGCACTGAAGCTTTCTTT. Translated, it gives CASSAQQGASTEAFF.

V is TRBV27 and J is TRBJ1-2; a possible D gene is TRBD1 (5 bases). Germline V gives CDR1 MNHEY, CDR2 SMNVEV (reference sequence). Trimming pared 3 bases from V and 1 base from J, leaving 12 bases between. This CDR3 is 15 amino acids long. The CDR3 region is CASSFQGSINYGYTF. As DNA, the CDR3 is TGTGCCAGCAGTTTTCAGGGTTCGATTAACTATGGCTACACCTTC.

J is TRBJ2-1 and V is TRBV2; D is undetermined. The CDR3 sequence is 11 residues long. V dropped 4 bases and J dropped 6 bases, with 4 bases sitting between them. Germline V gives CDR1 SNHLY, CDR2 FYNNEI. The CDR3 sequence is CASSVVNEQFF. The CDR3, as DNA: TGTGCCAGCAGTGTTGTCAATGAGCAGTTCTTC.

V is TRBV10-1 and J is TRBJ2-2; 11 bases map to TRBD2. V lost 6 bases and J lost 2; bases outside the gene matches: 8. The CDR3 is 17 residues long. Per the germline V gene, CDR1 is WNHNN and CDR2 is SYGVQD (reference sequence). CDR3 sequence: CASSPLGLADNTGELFF. The DNA of the CDR3 is TGCGCCAGCAGCCCTCTGGGACTAGCGGATAACACCGGGGAGCTGTTTTTT.

This clone was seen many times. V and J are TRBV11-2 and TRBJ2-1; possibly TRBD2 for D (5 bases). Germline-derived CDR1 and CDR2 are SGHAT and FQNNGV. This CDR3 is built from 14 residues. The ends were cut back, 1 base at V and 6 bases at J, with 10 bases in the middle. The CDR3 loop is CASSLALARNEQFF. The CDR3, as DNA: TGTGCCAGCAGCTTAGCGCTAGCACGCAATGAGCAGTTCTTC. Using reference TRBV11-2 and TRBJ2-1 for the parts outside the CDR3, the full variable domain is EAGVAQSPRYKIIEKRQSVAFWCNPISGHATLYWYQQILGQGPKLLIQFQNNGVVDDSQLPKDRFSAERLKGVDSTLKIQPAKLEDSAVYLCASSLALARNEQFFGPGTRLTVL.

By share of the sample, this clone is medium-sized. The chain recombines TRBV27 with TRBJ2-5; possibly TRBD2 for D (5 bases). This CDR3 is built from 14 residues. The V gene's germline CDR1 is MNHEY and CDR2 SMNVEV (reference sequence). V was trimmed by 1 base and J by 5 bases, leaving 11 bases between them. CDR3 in amino acids: CASSLFRGSETQYF. The CDR3 DNA sequence: TGTGCCAGCAGTTTATTCCGGGGTTCGGAGACCCAGTACTTC.

Only a few counts were recorded for this clone. This rearrangement joins TRBV6-1 to TRBJ2-5, with TRBD2 matching over 10 bases. Germline V gives CDR1 MNHNS, CDR2 SASEGT. V trimming: 0 bases; J trimming: 2 bases; junction bases outside the gene matches: 0. The CDR3 is made up of 15 amino acids. The CDR3 coding sequence is TGTGCCAGCAGTGAAGCTAGCGGGGGGCAAGAGACCCAGTACTTC. Its translation: CASSEASGGQETQYF.

The V gene is TRBV4-1, the J gene TRBJ2-7; 9 bases match TRBD2. CDR1 is MGHRA and CDR2 is YSYEKL in the germline V gene. The J segment lost 7 bases and the V segment lost 6 bases, leaving 13 bases of the junction unmatched. The CDR3 length is 15 residues. Written as DNA, the CDR3 is TGCGCCAGCAGTCGATCTAGCGGGGTCTTGAGGGAGCAGTACTTC. This translates into CASSRSSGVLREQYF.

This clone is judged medium-sized. The chain couples TRBV6-5 to TRBJ1-1; D is uncertain. The germline gives CDR1 MNHEY, CDR2 SVGAGI. This CDR3 has 15 amino acids. The V gene lost 5 bases and the J gene lost 0 bases, with 13 bases spanning the gap. The chain's CDR3 is CASSGRFGMNTEAFF. CDR3 nucleotide sequence: TGTGCCAGCAGTGGACGTTTTGGCATGAACACTGAAGCTTTCTTT.

J is TRBJ2-2 and V is TRBV5-1; 7 nucleotides agree with TRBD2. The CDR3 length is 16 residues. The J segment lost 2 bases and the V segment lost 3 bases, leaving 7 bases of the junction unmatched. CDR1 is SGHRS and CDR2 is YFSETQ in the germline V gene. The CDR3 reads CASSSQGGVNTGELFF. The CDR3 DNA is TGCGCCAGCAGCTCCCAGGGAGGGGTTAACACCGGGGAGCTGTTTTTT.

This clone has only a few counts. This sequence joins TRBV5-4 and TRBJ2-5; 8 bases map to TRBD1. The V and J ends lost 4 bases and 6 bases, in that order; junction bases with no gene match: 5. The CDR3 is 13 amino acids. Germline lookup yields CDR1 SGHNT and CDR2 YYREEE (reference sequence). The CDR3 loop reads CASSPDREKTQYF. The DNA of the CDR3 is TGTGCCAGCAGCCCGGACAGGGAAAAGACCCAGTACTTC.

V is TRBV7-9 and J is TRBJ2-3, with unresolved D. There are 14 residues in the CDR3. CDR1 SEHNR and CDR2 FQNEAQ come from the germline V gene (reference sequence). The V and J ends lost 4 bases and 2 bases respectively, with 10 bases between them. CDR3 sequence reads: CASSSRVLTDTQYF. The CDR3 DNA is TGTGCCAGCAGCTCCCGGGTCCTCACAGATACGCAGTATTTT.